These 28 T cell receptor beta chains were sequenced from one sample in a study of metastatic and nonmetastatic thyroid tumors. There were no patients who had received any treatment before thyroid surgery. TCRdb re-called the PCR reads with MiXCR. The sample carries about 35,000 clones, approximately 20% recorded once. Sequenced input: blood. The receptors stem from a female donor with papillary thyroid cancer or a benign thyroid nodule (not recorded which). Some clones in this sample may be carry-over from other donors' samples.

A word on this clone: This clone may be a read error of a much larger clone one base away. V and J are TRBV10-3 and TRBJ2-3; maybe TRBD2 (6 bases). The CDR3 has 19 residues. Germline CDR1 reads ENHRY; CDR2 reads SYGVKD. Trimming took 6 bases from V and 0 from J, leaving 25 bases between them. The chain's CDR3 is CAIRSGTGAPQTSTDTQYF. The CDR3 DNA is TGTGCCATCAGGTCCGGGACTGGCGCTCCTCAAACTAGCACAGATACGCAGTATTTT.

The chain employs TRBV3-1 and TRBJ1-2, with TRBD1 matching over 7 bases. The V segment lost 4 bases and the J segment 3 bases; nucleotides outside the gene matches: 2. Germline loops: CDR1 LGHDT, CDR2 YNNKEL (reference sequence). This CDR3 is built from 13 residues. CDR3 in amino acids: CASSRDRDYGYTF. The CDR3 DNA is TGTGCCAGCAGCCGAGACAGGGACTATGGCTACACCTTC.

This clone ranks as medium-sized (0.01 to 0.1%). The chain recombines TRBV6-2 or TRBV6-3 with TRBJ2-7; 10 nucleotides match TRBD1. V shed 6 bases and J 6 bases; nucleotides not matched to a gene: 11. The CDR3 totals 15 residues. CDR1 and CDR2 (germline): MNHEY, SVGEGT. The CDR3 here is CASRAGTGDLGEQYF. Here the CDR3 DNA reads TGTGCCAGCAGAGCCGGGACAGGGGACCTCGGCGAGCAGTACTTC.

This rearrangement joins TRBV13 to TRBJ1-2; possibly TRBD1 for D (6 bases). Looked up from germline, CDR1 is PRHDT and CDR2 is FYEKMQ (reference sequence). V gave up 3 bases and J gave up 7 bases, with 24 bases separating them. The CDR3 loop spans 17 amino acids. The CDR3 loop is CASSFFGTSMATPGYTF. The CDR3, as DNA: TGTGCCAGCAGCTTCTTCGGGACAAGTATGGCTACACCTGGCTACACCTTC.

Ten or more counts support this clone. The chain uses TRBV12-3 or TRBV12-4 and TRBJ1-1; 8 positions match TRBD1. This CDR3 contains 12 residues. V was clipped by 10 bases and J by 5 bases; unmatched bases: 6. CDR3 in DNA: TGTGCCACAGGACAGGGAACGACTGAAGCTTTCTTT. Protein sequence: CATGQGTTEAFF.

This clone was recorded many times. The rearrangement links TRBV5-1 to TRBJ2-7, with D perhaps matching TRBD2 (6 bases). The V end was cut by 2 bases, the J end by 3 bases, with 15 bases between. Per the germline V gene, CDR1 is SGHRS and CDR2 is YFSETQ. There are 15 residues in the CDR3. The CDR3 loop reads CASSFAGTPHYEQYF. The CDR3 DNA sequence: TGCGCCAGCAGCTTTGCCGGGACTCCTCACTACGAGCAGTACTTC.

At least ten counts were recorded for this clone. CDR3 sequence: CSARDDRGRTDTQYF. CDR3 nucleotide sequence: TGCAGTGCTAGAGACGACAGGGGACGCACAGATACGCAGTATTTT. The chain recombines TRBV20-1 with TRBJ2-3; 8 nucleotides align to TRBD1. Losses at the gene ends were 0 bases for V and 1 base for J; bases not matched to a gene: 3. The CDR3 spans 15 residues. The germline CDR1 and CDR2 sequences are DFQATT and SNEGSKA (reference sequence).

This clone came up many times. V usage is TRBV20-1 and J usage is TRBJ1-1; D possibly corresponds to TRBD1 (6 bases). Germline CDR1 reads DFQATT; CDR2 reads SNEGSKA (reference sequence). The CDR3 has 15 residues. Trimming stripped 1 base from V and 0 bases from J, with 12 bases between. The CDR3 protein is CSARVIGGVNTEAFF. CDR3 DNA: TGCAGTGCTAGAGTTATCGGGGGCGTGAACACTGAAGCTTTCTTT.

This clone was seen a few times. This chain joins TRBV27 and TRBJ2-1; D remains ambiguous. The length of the CDR3 is 15 residues. The germline V gene has CDR1 MNHEY and CDR2 SMNVEV (reference sequence). The ends were cut back, 0 bases at V and 4 bases at J, with 10 bases in the middle. Here the CDR3 DNA reads TGTGCCAGCAGTTTATCTACATTACTTTACAATGAGCAGTTCTTC. Translation gives CASSLSTLLYNEQFF.

This clone was found many times. The gene calls are TRBV5-5 and TRBJ2-1; D gene uncertain. The CDR3 runs to 15 residues. Per germline, CDR1 SGHKS and CDR2 YYEKEE (reference sequence). Trimming took 1 base from V and 3 from J, leaving 11 bases between them. The CDR3 DNA reads TGTGCCAGCAGCTTGAGCCAGACCTACTACAATGAGCAGTTCTTC. This sequence encodes CASSLSQTYYNEQFF.

This clone is medium-sized by share. The chain joins TRBV27 to TRBJ2-3, with D maybe TRBD1 (6 bases). Germline V CDR1 and CDR2: MNHEY, SMNVEV (reference sequence). V lost 4 bases to trimming and J lost 8 bases, with 25 bases between them. This CDR3 has 17 amino acids. The CDR3 sequence: CASSSGYGTKEEGTQYF. CDR3 DNA sequence: TGTGCCAGCAGTTCCGGATATGGGACAAAGGAAGAAGGTACGCAGTATTTT.

This clone has only a few counts. J is TRBJ2-2 and V is TRBV6-2 or TRBV6-3, with D possibly being TRBD2 (6 bases). The V end lost 2 bases, the J end lost 6 bases, and 10 bases lay between the germline ends. Germline V CDR1 and CDR2: MNHEY, SVGEGT. The CDR3 contains 14 residues. The CDR3 DNA sequence: TGTGCCAGCAGTTACCGACTAGACGCCGGGGAGCTGTTTTTT. It translates to CASSYRLDAGELFF.

Ten or more counts support this clone. With a much larger clone just one base away, this may be a read error. The V and J genes are TRBV2 and TRBJ1-6; TRBD1 agrees at 11 bases. V was pared by 5 bases and J by 9 bases, with 3 bases of the junction left unmatched. This CDR3 spans 14 amino acids. Germline V gene lookup returns CDR1 SNHLY and CDR2 FYNNEI. The CDR3 bases are TGTGCCAGCAGTAGGGACAGGGGGAGTTCACCCCTCCACTTT. Translating gives CASSRDRGSSPLHF.

The table lists this clone with many counts. This sequence joins TRBV11-1 and TRBJ2-3; TRBD2 agrees at 12 bases. This CDR3 region has 19 residues. Germline V gene lookup returns CDR1 SGHAT and CDR2 FQDESV (reference sequence). The J segment lost 7 bases and the V segment lost 0 bases, leaving 14 bases of the junction unmatched. CDR3 residues: CASSLAPGTSGSRFNTQYF. The CDR3 DNA reads TGTGCCAGCAGCTTAGCGCCCGGGACTAGCGGGTCGAGATTTAATACGCAGTATTTT.

This clone occurred many times. V usage is TRBV18 and J usage is TRBJ2-5, with D uncertain. V lost 3 bases and J lost 7, with 12 bases in between. The CDR3 sequence is 13 residues long. The V gene's germline CDR1 is KGHSH and CDR2 LQKENI. CDR3: CASSPDQLGTQYF. CDR3 DNA: TGTGCCAGCTCACCGGATCAGCTTGGGACCCAGTACTTC.

This clone was detected ten times or more. V is TRBV29-1 and J is TRBJ2-7; the match to TRBD2 covers 11 bases. J lost 5 bases, V lost 5 bases, and 8 bases had no gene match. The length of the CDR3 is 14 residues. Germline CDR1 SQVTM, CDR2 ANQGSEA. This CDR3 is CSVLAGGPGNEQYF. CDR3 bases: TGCAGCGTTTTAGCGGGAGGGCCGGGGAACGAGCAGTACTTC.

At least ten counts were recorded for this clone. J is TRBJ2-1 and V is TRBV15, with D possibly matching TRBD2 (5 bases). This CDR3 comprises 14 residues. Per the germline V gene, CDR1 is LNHNV and CDR2 is YYDKDF (reference sequence). V was cut by 0 bases and J by 6 bases, with 9 bases left in between. The CDR3 DNA reads TGTGCCACCAGCAGAGATGTAGGAGGCAATGAGCAGTTCTTC. Its translation is CATSRDVGGNEQFF.

This chain connects TRBV12-3 or TRBV12-4 to TRBJ2-1; 9 nucleotides align to TRBD2. The CDR3 loop spans 17 amino acids. Trimming removed 3 bases from V and 3 bases from J; junction bases left unmatched: 9. CDR3 sequence (DNA): TGTGCCAGCAGTTTTTACCTCCTAGCGGGAAGCTACAATGAGCAGTTCTTC. Its protein product is CASSFYLLAGSYNEQFF.

The chain joins TRBV12-3 or TRBV12-4 to TRBJ1-6; D is possibly TRBD1 (5 bases). The CDR3 length is 13 residues. V lost 5 bases to trimming and J lost 7 bases, with 9 bases between them. The CDR3 DNA follows: TGTGCCAGCAGTGCCCGACAGAATTCACCCCTCCACTTT. Encoded protein: CASSARQNSPLHF.

As regards this clone: The CDR3 ends on some other residue instead of the conserved phenylalanine or tryptophan, so this is likely a read error. This chain connects TRBV9 to TRBJ2-6, with a possible D match to TRBD1 (5 bases). The CDR3 is 14 residues long. In germline, CDR1 is SGDLS, CDR2 YYNGEE. This chain's CDR3 is CASSLRSGANFLTS. As DNA, the CDR3 is TGTGCCAGCAGTCTAAGGTCTGGGGCCAACTTCCTGACTTCC.

This clone was detected ten times or more. This chain links TRBV28 with TRBJ1-5, with D unclear. V lost 7 bases, J lost 5 bases, and 15 bases lay in between. The CDR3 length is 14 residues. Germline V gene sequence: CDR1 MDHEN, CDR2 SYDVKM. The CDR3 region is CASIPDPRDQPQHF. Here the CDR3 DNA reads TGTGCCAGCATCCCGGACCCGAGGGATCAGCCCCAGCATTTT.

This rearrangement joins TRBV6-1 to TRBJ2-3, with TRBD2 matching over 15 bases. This CDR3 has 16 amino acids. The germline gives CDR1 MNHNS, CDR2 SASEGT. With 6 bases clipped from V and 6 bases from J, the junction kept 7 bases outside the gene matches. CDR3 loop: CASRPTGTSGRDTQYF. CDR3 in DNA: TGTGCCAGCAGACCGACCGGGACTAGCGGGAGGGATACGCAGTATTTT.

In its sample, this clone was seen a few times. This chain links TRBV7-2 with TRBJ2-1; D is possibly TRBD2 (5 bases). The germline V gene encodes CDR1 SGHTA and CDR2 FQGNSA. V gave up 5 bases and J gave up 15 bases, with 14 bases separating them. The CDR3 covers 11 residues. The CDR3 sequence: CASSPPPSLFF. The CDR3, as DNA: TGTGCCAGCAGCCCCCCCCCTAGCTTGTTCTTC.

This chain links TRBV30 with TRBJ1-1; 8 bases map to TRBD1. The CDR3 loop spans 15 amino acids. The V gene's germline CDR1 is GTSNPN and CDR2 SVGIG (reference sequence). V gave up 1 base and J gave up 8 bases; unmatched junction bases: 12. CDR3 residues: CAWSGTWTGCLEAFF. The CDR3 DNA reads TGTGCCTGGAGTGGGACCTGGACAGGGTGCCTCGAAGCTTTCTTT. The whole variable domain, filled in from reference TRBV30 and TRBJ1-1, reads SQTIHQWPATLVQPVGSPLSLECTVEGTSNPNLYWYRQAAGRGLQLLFYSVGIGQISSEVPQNLSASRPQDRQFILSSKKLLLSDSGFYLCAWSGTWTGCLEAFFGQGTRLTVV.

As regards this clone: Given a much more abundant clone one base away, this may be a read error. This sequence joins TRBV4-1 and TRBJ2-1; the match to TRBD2 covers 12 bases. With 4 bases clipped from V and 7 bases from J, the junction kept 11 bases outside the gene matches. CDR1 is MGHRA and CDR2 is YSYEKL in the germline V gene. The CDR3 extends over 17 amino acids. The CDR3 loop reads CASSRESWTSGTNEQFF. The DNA of the CDR3 is TGCGCCAGCAGCCGAGAGAGCTGGACTAGCGGGACTAATGAGCAGTTCTTC.

As to this clone: One junction end disagrees with the germline gene, perhaps due to a read error. Other DNA variants within this sample encode the same CDR3. The chain couples TRBV6-6 to TRBJ2-3; the D gene is possibly TRBD1 (5 bases). There are 14 residues in the CDR3. Per the germline V gene, CDR1 is MNHNY and CDR2 is SVGAGI (reference sequence). The CDR3: CASSYSGSTDTQYF. CDR3 DNA sequence: TGTGCCAGCAGCTACTCAGGGAGCACAGATACGCAGTATTTT.

This clone is medium-sized. The rearrangement links TRBV12-3 or TRBV12-4 to TRBJ2-7, with D possibly TRBD1 on 5 matching bases. CDR3 length: 13 amino acids. Trimming left V 6 bases short and J 6 bases short, with 15 bases between. The CDR3 DNA reads TGTGCCAGCAGCCCCCAAACAGGCGGCGAGCAGTACTTC. Protein product: CASSPQTGGEQYF.

This chain joins TRBV7-9 and TRBJ1-4; TRBD1 agrees at 9 bases. V dropped 0 bases and J dropped 5; count of bases not matched to a gene: 1. Germline lookup yields CDR1 SEHNR and CDR2 FQNEAQ (reference sequence). The CDR3 spans 15 residues. The CDR3 region is CASSLATGGNEKLFF. Written as DNA, the CDR3 is TGTGCCAGCAGCTTAGCGACAGGGGGGAATGAAAAACTGTTTTTT. The full variable domain, its missing parts supplied by reference TRBV7-9 and TRBJ1-4, is DTGVSQNPRHKITKRGQNVTFRCDPISEHNRLYWYRQTLGQGPEFLTYFQNEAQLEKSRLLSDRFSAERPKGSFSTLEIQRTEQGDSAMYLCASSLATGGNEKLFFGSGTQLSVL.